This T cell receptor beta chain was sequenced during a study of CD8 T cells in ankylosing spondylitis. The CDR3 is 17 amino acids. Trimming removed 3 bases from V and 4 bases from J, with 20 bases in between. General observations from the study: Apparently characteristic of ankylosing spondylitis blood was a TCR beta motif (fewer than ten highly homologous variants). The clones that were linked to disease were reported to be significantly enriched in matched synovial fluid samples from ankylosing spondylitis patients. Prior literature has documented some motif variants in synovial fluid and blood from reactive arthritis.

Libraries for TCR beta were made by quantitative 5'-RACE with molecular barcodes. Via MiXCR, TCRdb re-called the 5' RACE reads, giving one row per CDR3 protein. The data contain about 110,000 distinct CDR3 sequences, around 24% of them singletons. In regard to this clonotype: Its antigen is unknown.

The rearrangement uses TRBV12-3 or TRBV12-4 and TRBJ2-3; the D gene is possibly TRBD2 (6 bases). The TCR comes from a male donor with ankylosing spondylitis. The material sequenced was synovial fluid, either unsorted or a sorted T cell fraction (not recorded which). CDR3 residues: CASSFAASVGSADTQYF. The CDR3 bases are TGTGCCAGCAGTTTTGCGGCTAGCGTCGGGTCCGCAGATACGCAGTATTTT.